This entry lists 7 T cell receptor beta chains sequenced from one sample in a study of cytomegalovirus exposure and HLA in healthy donors. Primers for the PCR totalled 60 Vbeta and 13 Jbeta. Assay: immunoSEQ multiplex PCR; the TCRdb copy retains only in-frame clones and omits some. The table records approximately 150,000 clones, 70% to 80% of them present only once. Input material: PBMCs. The receptors shown here come from a woman between 40 and 55 years old in good health and CMV-seropositive.

This chain uses TRBV10-1 with TRBJ2-6; TRBD2 matches 7 bases. Germline V gene data show CDR1 as WNHNN and CDR2 as SYGVQD (reference sequence). The length of the CDR3 is 15 residues. After removal of 6 bases from V and 4 bases from J, the junction contained 6 bases not matched to a gene. CDR3 DNA: TGCGCCAGCAGCCCGGGGGGTACCGGGGCCAACGTCCTGACTTTC. As protein: CASSPGGTGANVLTF.

This chain uses TRBV19 with TRBJ1-5; D unresolved. CDR3 length: 12 amino acids. CDR1 is LNHDA, CDR2 SQIVND, per germline (reference sequence). The V end lost 4 bases, the J end lost 5 bases, and 6 bases lay between the germline ends. CDR3 DNA: TGTGCCAGTAGTAATCAGGATCAGCCCCAGCATTTT. Protein sequence: CASSNQDQPQHF.

The chain combines TRBV28 with TRBJ2-6, with no clear D. CDR1 is MDHEN, CDR2 SYDVKM, per germline. V was trimmed by 10 bases and J by 0 bases, leaving 10 bases between them. The CDR3 length is 14 residues. As DNA, the CDR3 is TGTGCCATAAAACGAGCCTCTGGGGCCAACGTCCTGACTTTC. Its translation is CAIKRASGANVLTF.

The chain recombines TRBV2 with TRBJ1-5; D is ambiguous. The CDR3 contains 14 residues. V was shortened by 7 bases and J by 1 base, with 11 bases between the two germline ends. CDR1 and CDR2 from the germline V gene are SNHLY and FYNNEI. As DNA, the CDR3 is TGTGCCAGCAACCCCGGAGGAAGCAATCAGCCCCAGCATTTT. Its translation is CASNPGGSNQPQHF.

The chain joins TRBV5-1 to TRBJ2-2; 9 bases are a match to TRBD2. CDR1 is SGHRS and CDR2 is YFSETQ in the germline V gene. This CDR3 has 16 residues. With 1 base clipped from V and 3 bases from J, the junction kept 4 bases outside the gene matches. CDR3 in DNA: TGCGCCAGCAGCTTGCTTCTAGCGGGACACACCGGGGAGCTGTTTTTT. It codes for CASSLLLAGHTGELFF.

The gene calls are TRBV6-1 and TRBJ1-5; D is possibly TRBD1 (5 bases). This CDR3 is 16 amino acids long. Germline lookup yields CDR1 MNHNS and CDR2 SASEGT. The V gene lost 3 bases and the J gene lost 3 bases, with 15 bases spanning the gap. The CDR3 bases are TGTGCCAGCAGTGAGGTTTTGGAGGGACCCAATCAGCCCCAGCATTTT. Protein product: CASSEVLEGPNQPQHF.

This chain uses TRBV6-1 with TRBJ1-2, with 7 nucleotides matching TRBD1. Per germline, CDR1 MNHNS and CDR2 SASEGT. The CDR3 spans 13 residues. V trimming: 6 bases; J trimming: 8 bases; junction bases outside the gene matches: 9. In DNA, the CDR3 is TGTGCCAGCAGCTCAAGACAGGGACGAGGCTACACCTTC. It codes for CASSSRQGRGYTF.